This T cell receptor beta chain was found in a study of metastatic and nonmetastatic thyroid tumors. Under the authors' procedure: Built for papillary thyroid cancer, a distant-metastasis classifier drew on CDR3 differences across clinicopathological groups. Through MiXCR, TCRdb re-clonotyped the PCR reads. The V and J calls and clone size come from TCRdb's table, not from the authors' own analysis. The table has 80,000 to 85,000 clones, around 13% seen once. Germline-derived CDR1 and CDR2 are SGDLS and YYNGEE. This CDR3 spans 13 amino acids. Trimming removed 3 bases from V and 10 bases from J, with 11 bases in between. Nobody among the patients had been given any treatment before thyroid surgery. This clone has a count of ten or more.

The J gene is TRBJ1-6, the V gene TRBV9, with a weak D call TRBD1 (5 bases). The clonotype was recovered from a female donor with papillary thyroid cancer or a benign thyroid nodule (not recorded which). Some clones in this sample may be carry-over from other donors' samples. Input material: tumor tissue. CDR3 coding DNA: TGTGCCAGCAGCGAGACAGCGGGATCACCCCTCCACTTT. This translates into CASSETAGSPLHF.